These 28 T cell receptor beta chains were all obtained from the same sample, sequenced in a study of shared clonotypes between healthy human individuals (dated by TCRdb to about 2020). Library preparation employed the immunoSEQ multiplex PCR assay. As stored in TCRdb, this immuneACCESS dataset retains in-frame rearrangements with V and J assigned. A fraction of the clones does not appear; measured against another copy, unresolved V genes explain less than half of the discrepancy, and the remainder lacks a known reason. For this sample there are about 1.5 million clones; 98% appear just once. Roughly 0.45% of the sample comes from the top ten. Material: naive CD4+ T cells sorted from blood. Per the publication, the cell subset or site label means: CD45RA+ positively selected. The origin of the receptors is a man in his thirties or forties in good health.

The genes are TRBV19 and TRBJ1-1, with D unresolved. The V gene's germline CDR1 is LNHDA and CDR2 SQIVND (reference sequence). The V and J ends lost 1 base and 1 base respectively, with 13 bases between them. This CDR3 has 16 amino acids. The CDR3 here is CASSIGSQRGNTEAFF. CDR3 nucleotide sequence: TGTGCCAGTAGTATAGGGAGCCAGCGGGGGAACACTGAAGCTTTCTTT.

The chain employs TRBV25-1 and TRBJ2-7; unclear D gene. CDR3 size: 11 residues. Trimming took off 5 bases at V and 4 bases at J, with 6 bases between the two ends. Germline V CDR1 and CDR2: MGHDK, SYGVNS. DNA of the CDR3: TGTGCCAGCAGTCTCTTGTACGAGCAGTACTTC. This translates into CASSLLYEQYF.

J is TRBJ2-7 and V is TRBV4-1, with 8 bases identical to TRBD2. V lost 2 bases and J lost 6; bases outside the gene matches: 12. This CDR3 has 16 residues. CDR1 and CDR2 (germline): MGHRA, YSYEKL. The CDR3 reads CASSQREGLPPGEQYF. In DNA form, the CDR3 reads TGCGCCAGCAGCCAACGGGAGGGCCTCCCACCAGGCGAGCAGTACTTC.

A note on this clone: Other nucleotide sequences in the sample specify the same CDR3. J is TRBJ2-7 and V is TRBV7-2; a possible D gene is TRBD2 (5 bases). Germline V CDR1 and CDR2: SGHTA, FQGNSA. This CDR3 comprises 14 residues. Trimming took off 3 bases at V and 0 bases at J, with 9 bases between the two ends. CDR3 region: CASSFGGSSYEQYF. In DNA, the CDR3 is TGTGCCAGCAGCTTCGGTGGGAGCTCCTACGAGCAGTACTTC.

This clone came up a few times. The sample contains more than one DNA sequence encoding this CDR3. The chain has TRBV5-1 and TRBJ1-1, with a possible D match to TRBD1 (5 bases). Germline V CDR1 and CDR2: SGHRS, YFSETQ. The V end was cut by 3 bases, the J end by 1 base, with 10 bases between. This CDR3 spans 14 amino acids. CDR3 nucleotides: TGCGCCAGCAGCTCCAGAGGGGAGAACACTGAAGCTTTCTTT. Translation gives CASSSRGENTEAFF.

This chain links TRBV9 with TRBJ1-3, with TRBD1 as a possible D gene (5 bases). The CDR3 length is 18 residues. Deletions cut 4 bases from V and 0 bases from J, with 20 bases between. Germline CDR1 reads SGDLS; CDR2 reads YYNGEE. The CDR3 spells CASSLRWGRINSGNTIYF. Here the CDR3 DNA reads TGTGCCAGCAGCCTTAGATGGGGACGAATTAACTCTGGAAACACCATATATTTT.

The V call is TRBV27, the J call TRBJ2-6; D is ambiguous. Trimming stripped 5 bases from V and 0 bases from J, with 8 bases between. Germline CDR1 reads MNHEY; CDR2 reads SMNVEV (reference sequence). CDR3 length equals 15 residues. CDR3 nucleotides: TGTGCCAGCAGTCAGCTAAGCTCTGGGGCCAACGTCCTGACTTTC. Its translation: CASSQLSSGANVLTF.

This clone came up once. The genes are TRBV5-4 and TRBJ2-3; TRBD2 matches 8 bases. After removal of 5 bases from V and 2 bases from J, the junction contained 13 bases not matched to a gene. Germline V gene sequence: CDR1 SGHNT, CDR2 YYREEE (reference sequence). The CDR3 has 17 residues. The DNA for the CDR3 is TGTGCCAGCAGGCTTGACCCGACTAGCGCGTTCACAGATACGCAGTATTTT. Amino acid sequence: CASRLDPTSAFTDTQYF.

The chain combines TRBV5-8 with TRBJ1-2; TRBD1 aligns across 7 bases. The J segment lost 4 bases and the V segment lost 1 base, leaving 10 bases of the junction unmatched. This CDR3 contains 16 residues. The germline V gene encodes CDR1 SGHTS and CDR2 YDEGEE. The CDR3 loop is CASSLIQGMLGYGYTF. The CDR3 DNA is TGTGCCAGCAGCTTGATACAGGGGATGTTAGGCTATGGCTACACCTTC.

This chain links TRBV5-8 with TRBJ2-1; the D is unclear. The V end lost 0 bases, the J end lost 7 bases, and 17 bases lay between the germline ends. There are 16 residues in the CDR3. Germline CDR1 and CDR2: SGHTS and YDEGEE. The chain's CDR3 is CASSLDPAARRNEQFF. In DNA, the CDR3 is TGTGCCAGCAGCTTGGATCCTGCGGCCCGTCGTAATGAGCAGTTCTTC.

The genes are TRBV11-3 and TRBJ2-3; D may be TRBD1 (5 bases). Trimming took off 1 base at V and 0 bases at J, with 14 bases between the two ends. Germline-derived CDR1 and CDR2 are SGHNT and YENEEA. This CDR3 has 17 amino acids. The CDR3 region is CASSLGGQSGSTDTQYF. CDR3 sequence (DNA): TGTGCCAGCAGCTTAGGGGGCCAGTCGGGTAGCACAGATACGCAGTATTTT.

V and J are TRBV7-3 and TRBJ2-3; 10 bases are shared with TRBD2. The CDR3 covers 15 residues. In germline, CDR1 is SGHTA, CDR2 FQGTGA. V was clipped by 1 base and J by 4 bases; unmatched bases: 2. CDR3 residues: CASSLRAGGPDTQYF. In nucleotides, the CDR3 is TGTGCCAGCAGCTTAAGAGCGGGAGGGCCAGATACGCAGTATTTT. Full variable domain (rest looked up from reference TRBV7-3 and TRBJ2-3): GAGVSQTPSNKVTEKGKYVELRCDPISGHTALYWYRQSLGQGPEFLIYFQGTGAADDSGLPNDRFFAVRPEGSVSTLKIQRTERGDSAVYLCASSLRAGGPDTQYFGPGTRLTVL.

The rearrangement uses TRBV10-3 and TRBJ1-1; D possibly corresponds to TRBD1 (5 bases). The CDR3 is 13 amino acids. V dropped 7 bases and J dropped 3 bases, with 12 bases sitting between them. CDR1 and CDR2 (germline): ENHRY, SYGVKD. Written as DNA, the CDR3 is TGTGCCATCAAAAGACAGAGCGACACTGAAGCTTTCTTT. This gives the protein CAIKRQSDTEAFF.

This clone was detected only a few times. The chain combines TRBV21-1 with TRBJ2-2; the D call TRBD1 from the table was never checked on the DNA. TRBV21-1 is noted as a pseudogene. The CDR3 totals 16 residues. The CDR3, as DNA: TGTGCCAGCAGCAAAGAGGACAGGGGTCGGCCCGGGGAGCTGTTTTTT. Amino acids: CASSKEDRGRPGELFF.

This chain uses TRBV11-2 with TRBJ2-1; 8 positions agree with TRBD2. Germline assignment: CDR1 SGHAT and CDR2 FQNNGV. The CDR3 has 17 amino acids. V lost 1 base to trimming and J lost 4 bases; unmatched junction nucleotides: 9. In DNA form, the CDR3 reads TGTGCCAGCAGCTTAGTAGGGAGCGGGAGAGTTTACAATGAGCAGTTCTTC. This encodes CASSLVGSGRVYNEQFF.

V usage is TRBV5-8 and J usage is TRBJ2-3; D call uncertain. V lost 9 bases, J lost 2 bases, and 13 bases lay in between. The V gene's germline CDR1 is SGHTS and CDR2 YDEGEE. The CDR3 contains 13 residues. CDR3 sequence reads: CATRHLDTDTQYF. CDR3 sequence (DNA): TGTGCCACGAGACACCTTGACACAGATACGCAGTATTTT.

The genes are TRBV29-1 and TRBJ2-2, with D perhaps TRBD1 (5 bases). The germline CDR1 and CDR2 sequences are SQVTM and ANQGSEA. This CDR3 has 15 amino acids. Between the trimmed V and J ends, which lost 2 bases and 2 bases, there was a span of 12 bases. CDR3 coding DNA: TGCAGCGTTGAATCACGGACAAGTAACACCGGGGAGCTGTTTTTT. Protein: CSVESRTSNTGELFF.

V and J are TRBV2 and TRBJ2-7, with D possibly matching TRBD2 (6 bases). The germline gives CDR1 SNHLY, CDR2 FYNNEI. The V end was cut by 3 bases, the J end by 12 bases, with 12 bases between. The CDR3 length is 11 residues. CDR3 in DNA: TGTGCCAGCAGTGAGGTAGCCGGGGGGTACTTC. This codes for CASSEVAGGYF.

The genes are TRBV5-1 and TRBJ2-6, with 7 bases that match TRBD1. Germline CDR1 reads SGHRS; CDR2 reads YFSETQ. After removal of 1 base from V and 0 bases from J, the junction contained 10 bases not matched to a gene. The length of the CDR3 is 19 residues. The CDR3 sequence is CASSLIMDRRTSGANVLTF. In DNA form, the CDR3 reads TGCGCCAGCAGCTTGATAATGGACAGGCGCACCTCTGGGGCCAACGTCCTGACTTTC.

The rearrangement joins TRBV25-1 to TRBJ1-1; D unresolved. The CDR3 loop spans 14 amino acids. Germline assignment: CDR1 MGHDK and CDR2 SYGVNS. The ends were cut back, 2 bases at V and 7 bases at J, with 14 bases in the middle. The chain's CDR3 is CASSEVPGRGEAFF. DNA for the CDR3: TGTGCCAGCAGTGAAGTCCCCGGACGAGGTGAAGCTTTCTTT.

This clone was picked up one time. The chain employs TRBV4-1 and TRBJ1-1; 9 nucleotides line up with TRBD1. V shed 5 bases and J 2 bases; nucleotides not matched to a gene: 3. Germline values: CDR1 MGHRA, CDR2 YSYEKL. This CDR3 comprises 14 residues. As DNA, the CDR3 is TGCGCCAGCAGCTGGACAGGGGTTAACACTGAAGCTTTCTTT. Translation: CASSWTGVNTEAFF.

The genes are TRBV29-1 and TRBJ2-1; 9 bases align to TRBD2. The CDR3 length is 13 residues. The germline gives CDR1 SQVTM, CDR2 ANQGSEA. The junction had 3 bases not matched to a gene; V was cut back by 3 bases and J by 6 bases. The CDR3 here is CSVDAGGFNEQFF. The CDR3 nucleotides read TGCAGCGTTGATGCGGGAGGGTTCAATGAGCAGTTCTTC.

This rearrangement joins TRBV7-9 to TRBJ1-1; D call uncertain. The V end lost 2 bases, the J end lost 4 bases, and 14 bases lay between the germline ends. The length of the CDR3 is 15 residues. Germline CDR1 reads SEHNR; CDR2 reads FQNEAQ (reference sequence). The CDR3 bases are TGTGCCAGCAGCTTAAAGACCCGGGTTGGCACTGAAGCTTTCTTT. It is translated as CASSLKTRVGTEAFF.

CDR3 bases: TGTGCCAGCAGCCATACTAGCGGGAGGTTCTACGAGCAGTACTTC. Encoded protein: CASSHTSGRFYEQYF. V and J are TRBV14 and TRBJ2-7, with 12 bases identical to TRBD2. The V gene's germline CDR1 is SGHDN and CDR2 FVKESK. J was trimmed by 3 bases and V by 3 bases; bases with no gene match: 3. CDR3 length: 15 amino acids.

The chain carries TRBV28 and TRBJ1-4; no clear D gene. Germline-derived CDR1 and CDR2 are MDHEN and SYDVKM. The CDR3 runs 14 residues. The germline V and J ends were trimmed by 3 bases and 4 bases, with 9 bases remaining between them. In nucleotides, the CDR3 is TGTGCCAGCAGTTTTGGCGCGGTTAATGAAAAACTGTTTTTT. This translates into CASSFGAVNEKLFF.

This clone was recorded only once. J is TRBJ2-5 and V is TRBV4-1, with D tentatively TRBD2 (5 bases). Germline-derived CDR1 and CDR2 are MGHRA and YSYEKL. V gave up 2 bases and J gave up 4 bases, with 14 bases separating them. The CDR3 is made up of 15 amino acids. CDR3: CASSQPAERRETQYF. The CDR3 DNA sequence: TGCGCCAGCAGCCAACCAGCGGAACGGAGAGAGACCCAGTACTTC.

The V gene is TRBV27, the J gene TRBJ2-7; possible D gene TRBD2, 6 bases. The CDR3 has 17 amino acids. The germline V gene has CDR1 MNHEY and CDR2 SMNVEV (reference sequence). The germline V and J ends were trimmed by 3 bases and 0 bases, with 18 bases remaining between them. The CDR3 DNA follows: TGTGCCAGCAGTTTGGGGACCGGGACTTCGAGCTCCTACGAGCAGTACTTC. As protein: CASSLGTGTSSSYEQYF.

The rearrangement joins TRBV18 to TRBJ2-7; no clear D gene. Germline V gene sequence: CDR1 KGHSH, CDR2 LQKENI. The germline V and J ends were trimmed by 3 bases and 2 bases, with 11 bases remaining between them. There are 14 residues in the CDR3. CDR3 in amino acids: CASSPGRRTYEQYF. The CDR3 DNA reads TGTGCCAGCTCACCTGGACGCAGGACCTACGAGCAGTACTTC.